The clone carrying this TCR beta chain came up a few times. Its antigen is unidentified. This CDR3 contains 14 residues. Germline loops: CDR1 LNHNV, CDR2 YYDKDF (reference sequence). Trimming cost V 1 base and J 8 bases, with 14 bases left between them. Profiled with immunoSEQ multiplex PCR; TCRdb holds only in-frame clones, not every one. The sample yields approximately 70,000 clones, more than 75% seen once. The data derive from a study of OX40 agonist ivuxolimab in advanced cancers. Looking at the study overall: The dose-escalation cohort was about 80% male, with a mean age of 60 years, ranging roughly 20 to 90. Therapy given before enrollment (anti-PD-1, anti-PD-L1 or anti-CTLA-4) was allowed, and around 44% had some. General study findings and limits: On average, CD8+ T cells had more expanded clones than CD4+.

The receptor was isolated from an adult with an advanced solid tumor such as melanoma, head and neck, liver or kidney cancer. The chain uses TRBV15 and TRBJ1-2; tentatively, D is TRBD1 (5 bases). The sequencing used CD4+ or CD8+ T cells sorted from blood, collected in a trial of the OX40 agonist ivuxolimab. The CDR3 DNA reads TGTGCCACCAGCAGAGGTCAGGGTACGAGGGGCTACACCTTC. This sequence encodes CATSRGQGTRGYTF.